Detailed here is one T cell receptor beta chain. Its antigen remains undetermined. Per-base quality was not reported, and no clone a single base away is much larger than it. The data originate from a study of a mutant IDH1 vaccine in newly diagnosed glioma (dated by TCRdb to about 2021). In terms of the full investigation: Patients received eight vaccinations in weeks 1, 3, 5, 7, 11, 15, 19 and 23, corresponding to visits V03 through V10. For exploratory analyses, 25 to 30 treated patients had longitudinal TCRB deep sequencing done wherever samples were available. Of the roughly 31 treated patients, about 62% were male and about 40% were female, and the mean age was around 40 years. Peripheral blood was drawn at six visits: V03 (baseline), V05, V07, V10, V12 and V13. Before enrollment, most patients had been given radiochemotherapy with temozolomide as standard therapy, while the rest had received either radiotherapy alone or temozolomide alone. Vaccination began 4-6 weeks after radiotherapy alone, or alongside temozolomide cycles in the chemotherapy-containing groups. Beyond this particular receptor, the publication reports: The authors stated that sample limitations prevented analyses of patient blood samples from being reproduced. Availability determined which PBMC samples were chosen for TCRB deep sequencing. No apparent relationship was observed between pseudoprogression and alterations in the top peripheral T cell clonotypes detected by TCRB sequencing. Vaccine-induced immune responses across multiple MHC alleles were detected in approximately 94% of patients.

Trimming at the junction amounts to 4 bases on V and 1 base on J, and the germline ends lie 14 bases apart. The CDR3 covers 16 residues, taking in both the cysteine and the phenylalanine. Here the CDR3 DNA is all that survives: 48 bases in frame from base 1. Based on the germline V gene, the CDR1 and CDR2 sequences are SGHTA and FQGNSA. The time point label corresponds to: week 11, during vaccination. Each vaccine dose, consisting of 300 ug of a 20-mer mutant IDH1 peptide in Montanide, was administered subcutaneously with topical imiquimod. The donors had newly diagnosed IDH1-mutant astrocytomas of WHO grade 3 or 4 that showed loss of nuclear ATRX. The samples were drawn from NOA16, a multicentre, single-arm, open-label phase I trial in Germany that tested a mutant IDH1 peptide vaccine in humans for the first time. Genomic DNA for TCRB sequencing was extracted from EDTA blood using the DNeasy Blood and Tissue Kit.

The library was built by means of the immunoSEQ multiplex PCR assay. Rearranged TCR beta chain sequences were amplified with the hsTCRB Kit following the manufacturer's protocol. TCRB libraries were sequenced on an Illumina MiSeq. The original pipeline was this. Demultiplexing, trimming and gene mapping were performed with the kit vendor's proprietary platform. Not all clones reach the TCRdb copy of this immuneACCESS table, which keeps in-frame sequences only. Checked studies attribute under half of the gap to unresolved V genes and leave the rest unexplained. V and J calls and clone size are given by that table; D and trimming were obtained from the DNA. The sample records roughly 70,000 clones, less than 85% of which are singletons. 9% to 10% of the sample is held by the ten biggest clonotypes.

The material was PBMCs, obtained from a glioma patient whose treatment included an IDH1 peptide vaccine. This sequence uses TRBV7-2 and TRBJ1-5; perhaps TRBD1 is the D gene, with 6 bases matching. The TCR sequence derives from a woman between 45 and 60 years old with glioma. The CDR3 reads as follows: CASSSTRGGSNQPQHF. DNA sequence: TGTGCCAGCAGCTCAACAAGGGGGGGAAGCAATCAGCCCCAGCATTTT.